This TCR beta chain was observed in a study of CD8+ T cells in alopecia areata. Study at large: Treated patients were dosed with oral tofacitinib, taking 5 to 10 mg twice daily.

Isolated RNA was reverse transcribed into cDNA used as the sequencing template. Clones were read by immunoSEQ multiplex PCR, and TCRdb kept only the in-frame ones, dropping some. The sample includes some 160,000 clones, less than 70% seen only once; the top ten take 0.75% to 0.95%. This clone has a handful of counts. Its antigen remains unidentified. Study outcomes and limitations: With tofacitinib ongoing, many expanded lesional clones persisted in both scalp and blood. Higher clonality and more expanded CD8+ clones appeared in lesional than normal scalp.

Sample treatment: oral pan-JAK inhibitor, 5-10 mg twice daily. CDR3 length equals 15 residues. Trimming pared 0 bases from V and 7 bases from J, leaving 11 bases between. Per the germline V gene, CDR1 is SGHRS and CDR2 is YFSETQ. The chain employs TRBV5-1 and TRBJ1-6; D is undetermined. The source of this sequence is a human donor with alopecia areata. The sample was CD4+ T cells sorted from blood, taken at week 4, from a patient treated with tofacitinib. CDR3 coding DNA: TGCGCCAGCAGCTTGGAGTCGACAAACAATTCACCCCTCCACTTT. Translation gives CASSLESTNNSPLHF.